This TCR beta chain was observed in a study of blood T cell repertoires in COVID-19. Study summary: The analysed material was cDNA or gDNA that came from T cells, B-cell-depleted T cells, or PBMCs.

Clones were sequenced by immunoSEQ multiplex PCR, and TCRdb holds only the in-frame ones, with some missing. The sample records over 200,000 clones, around four fifths being singletons. Trimming cost V 0 bases and J 1 base, with 9 bases left between them. The CDR3 is made up of 15 amino acids. The germline gives CDR1 MNHEY, CDR2 SMNVEV (reference sequence). Specimen: peripheral blood. This chain connects TRBV27 to TRBJ1-1; D perhaps matches TRBD1 (6 bases). The source of this sequence is a man older than 75 with acute or convalescent COVID-19. The CDR3: CASSLSEDRNTEAFF. In DNA, the CDR3 is TGTGCCAGCAGTTTATCCGAGGACAGGAACACTGAAGCTTTCTTT.